This is a list of T cell receptor beta chains from one sample in a study of cytomegalovirus exposure and HLA in healthy donors. Data came from immunoSEQ multiplex PCR; TCRdb stores just in-frame clones and leaves some out. The repertoire table contains roughly 30,000 clones. The sequenced sample consisted of PBMCs. All receptors come from a woman aged 40 to 49 in good health and CMV-seropositive. The CDR3 runs from the conserved cysteine through the conserved F or W. A D gene is named only where the DNA matches it firmly. Size is omitted from some rows. Given values are once, few, many or a class for expanded clones.

J gene,clone size,D gene,CDR3 length,V gene,CDR3 DNA,CDR3 protein
TRBJ2-3,.,.,15,TRBV4-1,TGCGCCAGCAGCCAAGATGGGACTGGGGCAGATACGCAGTATTTT,CASSQDGTGADTQYF
TRBJ2-2,.,TRBD2,16,TRBV7-3,TGTGCCAGCAGCTTTACTAGCGGGAGACATAGCGGGGAGCTGTTTTTT,CASSFTSGRHSGELFF
TRBJ2-2,.,.,17,TRBV7-2,TGTGCCAGCAGCTTAGCGAAGACTAGAGGGTCGTCCGGGGAGCTGTTTTTT,CASSLAKTRGSSGELFF
TRBJ2-3,.,.,14,TRBV7-9,TGTGCCAGCAGCTTGGGTGGGGCGGCAGATACGCAGTATTTT,CASSLGGAADTQYF
TRBJ1-1,.,TRBD1,14,TRBV7-9,TGTGCCAGCAGTCCCTCACAGGGGGCTGGGGGAGCTTTCTTT,CASSPSQGAGGAFF
TRBJ2-1,medium-sized,TRBD2,13,TRBV27,TGTGCCAGCAGTTTCGGGGGGTACAATGAGCAGTTCTTC,CASSFGGYNEQFF
TRBJ1-2,.,TRBD1,16,TRBV28,TGTGCCAGCAGTTATGGACAGGGGGCATCTATCTATGGCTACACCTTC,CASSYGQGASIYGYTF
TRBJ1-2,.,.,13,TRBV5-1,TGCGCCAGCAGCTTGTACGGGGTTCAAGGCTACACCTTC,CASSLYGVQGYTF
TRBJ2-5,.,.,13,TRBV9,TGTGCCAGCAGCCCGGGACTCATAGAGACCCAGTACTTC,CASSPGLIETQYF
TRBJ2-7,.,.,15,TRBV11-2,TGTGCCAGCACCGCAAACAGGGGAGGCTACTACGAGCAGTACTTC,CASTANRGGYYEQYF
TRBJ1-1,.,.,13,TRBV2,TGTGCCAGCAGTGTTTCGTGGGGAGGGGGGGCTTTCTTT,CASSVSWGGGAFF